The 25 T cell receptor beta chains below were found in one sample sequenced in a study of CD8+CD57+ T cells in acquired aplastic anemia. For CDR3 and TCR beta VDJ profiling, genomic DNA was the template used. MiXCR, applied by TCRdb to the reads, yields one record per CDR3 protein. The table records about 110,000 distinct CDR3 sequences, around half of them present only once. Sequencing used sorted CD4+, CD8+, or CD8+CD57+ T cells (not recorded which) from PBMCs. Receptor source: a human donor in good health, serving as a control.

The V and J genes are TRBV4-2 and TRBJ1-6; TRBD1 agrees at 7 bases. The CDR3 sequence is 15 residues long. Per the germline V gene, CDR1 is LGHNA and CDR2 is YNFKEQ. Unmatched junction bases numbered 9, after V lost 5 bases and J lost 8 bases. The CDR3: CASSLNRGIDSPLHF. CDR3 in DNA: TGTGCCAGCAGCTTGAACAGGGGAATAGATTCACCCCTCCACTTT.

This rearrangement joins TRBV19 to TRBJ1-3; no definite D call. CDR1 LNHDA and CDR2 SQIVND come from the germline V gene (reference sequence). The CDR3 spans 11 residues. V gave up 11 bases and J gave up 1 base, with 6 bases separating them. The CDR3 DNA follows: TGTGCCGGGCTGTCTGGAAACACCATATATTTT. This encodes CAGLSGNTIYF.

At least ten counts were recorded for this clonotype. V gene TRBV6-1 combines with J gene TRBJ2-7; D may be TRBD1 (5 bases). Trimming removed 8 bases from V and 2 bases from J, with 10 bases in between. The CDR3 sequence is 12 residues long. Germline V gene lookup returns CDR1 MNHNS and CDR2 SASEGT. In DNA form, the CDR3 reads TGTGCCAGCGAGACAGATACCTACGAGCAGTACTTC. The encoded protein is CASETDTYEQYF.

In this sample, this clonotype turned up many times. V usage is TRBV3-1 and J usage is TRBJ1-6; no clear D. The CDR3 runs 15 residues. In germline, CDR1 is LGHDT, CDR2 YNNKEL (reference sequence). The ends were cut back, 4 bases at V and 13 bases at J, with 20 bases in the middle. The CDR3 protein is CASSRTGAQSWPLHF. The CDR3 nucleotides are TGTGCCAGCAGCCGGACCGGCGCCCAATCGTGGCCCCTCCACTTT.

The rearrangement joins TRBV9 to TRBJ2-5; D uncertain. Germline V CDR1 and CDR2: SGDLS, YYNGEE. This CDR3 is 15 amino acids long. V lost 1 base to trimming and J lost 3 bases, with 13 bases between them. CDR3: CASSVLATRKETQYF. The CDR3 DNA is TGTGCCAGCAGCGTACTGGCCACGAGAAAAGAGACCCAGTACTTC.

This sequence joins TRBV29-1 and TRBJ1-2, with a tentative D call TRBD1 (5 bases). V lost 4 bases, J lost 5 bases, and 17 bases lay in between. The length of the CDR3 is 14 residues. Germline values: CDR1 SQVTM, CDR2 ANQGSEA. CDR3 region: CSVVAGRLLYGYTF. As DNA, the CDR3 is TGCAGCGTTGTAGCGGGACGGCTGCTATATGGCTACACCTTC.

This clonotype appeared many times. The CDR3, as DNA: TGCGCCAGCAGCCAAGATCGGACTAGTAACTCTCATGAGCAGTTCTTC. Translation gives CASSQDRTSNSHEQFF. The chain recombines TRBV4-3 with TRBJ2-1; 7 positions agree with TRBD2. The length of the CDR3 is 16 residues. Germline CDR1 is LGHNA and CDR2 is YSLEER. The V segment lost 0 bases and the J segment 8 bases; nucleotides outside the gene matches: 10.

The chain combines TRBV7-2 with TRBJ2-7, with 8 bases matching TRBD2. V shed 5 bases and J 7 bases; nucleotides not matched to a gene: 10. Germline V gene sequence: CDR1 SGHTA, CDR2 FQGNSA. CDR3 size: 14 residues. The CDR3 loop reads CASSPGGGRREQYF. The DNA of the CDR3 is TGTGCCAGCAGCCCCGGGGGGGGCCGAAGGGAGCAGTACTTC. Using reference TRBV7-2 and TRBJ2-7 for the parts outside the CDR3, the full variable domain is GAGVSQSPSNKVTEKGKDVELRCDPISGHTALYWYRQSLGQGLEFLIYFQGNSAPDKSGLPSDRFSAERTGGSVSTLTIQRTQQEDSAVYLCASSPGGGRREQYFGPGTRLTVT.

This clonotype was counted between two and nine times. The CDR3 DNA is TGCGCCAGCAGCCAAGATCCGGGGTCAACAGGATTGGAAAAACTGTTTTTT. It encodes CASSQDPGSTGLEKLFF. V gene TRBV4-1 combines with J gene TRBJ1-4; TRBD1 is a possible D gene (5 bases). CDR3 length: 17 amino acids. V lost 0 bases, J lost 8 bases, and 19 bases lay in between. Germline V lookup: CDR1 MGHRA, CDR2 YSYEKL.

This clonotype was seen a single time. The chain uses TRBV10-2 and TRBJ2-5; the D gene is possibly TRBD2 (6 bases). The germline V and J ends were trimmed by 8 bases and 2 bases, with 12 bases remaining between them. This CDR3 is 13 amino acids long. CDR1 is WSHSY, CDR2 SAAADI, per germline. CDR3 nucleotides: TGCGCCAGCCGGCGGGACTTACAAGAGACCCAGTACTTC. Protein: CASRRDLQETQYF.

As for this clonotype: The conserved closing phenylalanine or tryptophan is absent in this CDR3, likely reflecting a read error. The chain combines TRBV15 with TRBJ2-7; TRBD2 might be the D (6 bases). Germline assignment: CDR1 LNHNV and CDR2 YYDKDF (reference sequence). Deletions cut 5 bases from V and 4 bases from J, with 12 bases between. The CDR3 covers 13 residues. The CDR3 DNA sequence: TGTGCCACCAGCGTTGGAGGGCCTTACGAGCAGTACCTC. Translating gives CATSVGGPYEQYL.

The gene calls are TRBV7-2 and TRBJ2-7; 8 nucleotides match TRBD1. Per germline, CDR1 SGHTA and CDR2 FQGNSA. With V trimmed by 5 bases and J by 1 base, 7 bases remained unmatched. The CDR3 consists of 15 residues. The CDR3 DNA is TGTGCCAGCAGCACCCGGAACAGGGGGTCCTACGAGCAGTACTTC. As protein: CASSTRNRGSYEQYF.

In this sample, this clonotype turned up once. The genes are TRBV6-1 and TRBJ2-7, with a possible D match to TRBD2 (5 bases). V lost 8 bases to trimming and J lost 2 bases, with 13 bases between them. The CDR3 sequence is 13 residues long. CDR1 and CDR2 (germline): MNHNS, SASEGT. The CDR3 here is CASSLETTYEQYF. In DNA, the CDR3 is TGTGCCAGCTCACTAGAGACCACCTACGAGCAGTACTTC.

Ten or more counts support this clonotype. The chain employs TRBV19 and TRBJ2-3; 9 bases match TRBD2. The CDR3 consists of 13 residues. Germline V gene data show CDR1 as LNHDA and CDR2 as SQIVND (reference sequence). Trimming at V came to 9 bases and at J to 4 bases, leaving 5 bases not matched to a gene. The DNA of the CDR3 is TGTGCCAGCTTAGCGGGGGCGTCAGATACGCAGTATTTT. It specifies CASLAGASDTQYF.

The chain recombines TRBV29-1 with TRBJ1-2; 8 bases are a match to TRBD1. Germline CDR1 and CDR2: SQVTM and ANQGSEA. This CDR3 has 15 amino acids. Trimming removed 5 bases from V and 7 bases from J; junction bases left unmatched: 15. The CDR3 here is CSVTLGQGRTLGYTF. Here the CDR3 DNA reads TGCAGCGTTACTCTAGGACAGGGACGAACCCTTGGCTACACCTTC.

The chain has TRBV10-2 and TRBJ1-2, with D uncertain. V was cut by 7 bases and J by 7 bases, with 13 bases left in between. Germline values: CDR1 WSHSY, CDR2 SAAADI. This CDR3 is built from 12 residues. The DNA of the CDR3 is TGCGCCAGCATGCGAGGGTCAGTTGGCTACACCTTC. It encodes CASMRGSVGYTF.

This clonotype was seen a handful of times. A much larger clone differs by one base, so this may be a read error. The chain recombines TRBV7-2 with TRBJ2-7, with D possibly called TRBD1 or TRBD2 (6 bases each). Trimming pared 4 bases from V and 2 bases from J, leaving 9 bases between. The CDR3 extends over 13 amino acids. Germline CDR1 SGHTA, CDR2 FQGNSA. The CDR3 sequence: CASSWGAAYEQYF. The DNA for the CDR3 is TGTGCCAGCAGCTGGGGGGCGGCCTACGAGCAGTACTTC. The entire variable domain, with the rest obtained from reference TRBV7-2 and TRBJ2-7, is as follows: GAGVSQSPSNKVTEKGKDVELRCDPISGHTALYWYRQSLGQGLEFLIYFQGNSAPDKSGLPSDRFSAERTGGSVSTLTIQRTQQEDSAVYLCASSWGAAYEQYFGPGTRLTVT.

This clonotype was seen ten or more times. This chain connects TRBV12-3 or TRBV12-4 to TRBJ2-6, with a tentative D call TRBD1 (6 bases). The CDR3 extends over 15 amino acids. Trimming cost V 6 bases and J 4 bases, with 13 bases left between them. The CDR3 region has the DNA TGTGCCAGCAGGCTGACAGGCTCCGGGGCCAACGTCCTGACTTTC. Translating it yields CASRLTGSGANVLTF.

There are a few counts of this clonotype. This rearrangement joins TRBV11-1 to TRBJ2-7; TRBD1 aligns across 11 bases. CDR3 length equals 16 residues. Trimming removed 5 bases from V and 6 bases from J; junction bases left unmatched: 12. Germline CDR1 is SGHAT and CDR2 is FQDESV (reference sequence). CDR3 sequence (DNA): TGTGCCAGCAGCCCCCTCCGGGACAGGGGGTTCGGCGAGCAGTACTTC. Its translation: CASSPLRDRGFGEQYF. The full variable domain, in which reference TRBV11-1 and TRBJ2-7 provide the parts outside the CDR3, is EAEVAQSPRYKITEKSQAVAFWCDPISGHATLYWYRQILGQGPELLVQFQDESVVDDSQLPKDRFSAERLKGVDSTLKIQPAELGDSAMYLCASSPLRDRGFGEQYFGPGTRLTVT.

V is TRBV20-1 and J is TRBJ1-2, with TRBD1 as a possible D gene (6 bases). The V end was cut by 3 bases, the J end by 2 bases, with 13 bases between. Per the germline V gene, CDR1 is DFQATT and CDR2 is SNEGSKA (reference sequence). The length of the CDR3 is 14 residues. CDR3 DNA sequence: TGCAGTGCTAGGTGGGGGGCCCGGAACTATGGCTACACCTTC. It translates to CSARWGARNYGYTF.

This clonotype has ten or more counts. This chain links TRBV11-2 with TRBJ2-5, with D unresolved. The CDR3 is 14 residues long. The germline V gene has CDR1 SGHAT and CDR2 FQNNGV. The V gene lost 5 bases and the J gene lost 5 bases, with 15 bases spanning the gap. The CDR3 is CASSLGGFRETQYF. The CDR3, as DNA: TGTGCCAGCAGCCTCGGTGGATTTAGGGAGACCCAGTACTTC.

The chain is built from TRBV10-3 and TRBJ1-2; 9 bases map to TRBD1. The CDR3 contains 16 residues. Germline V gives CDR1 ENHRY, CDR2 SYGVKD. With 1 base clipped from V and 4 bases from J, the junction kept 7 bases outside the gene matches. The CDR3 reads CAISEFMGQGGYGYTF. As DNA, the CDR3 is TGTGCCATCAGTGAGTTTATGGGACAGGGCGGCTATGGCTACACCTTC.

The CDR3 region has the DNA TGTGCCAGCAGGTACAGGGGGATCACTGAAGCTTTCTTT. Protein product: CASRYRGITEAFF. The chain combines TRBV12-3 or TRBV12-4 with TRBJ1-1; the match to TRBD1 covers 8 bases. V lost 6 bases to trimming and J lost 4 bases; unmatched junction nucleotides: 4. The CDR3 length is 13 residues.

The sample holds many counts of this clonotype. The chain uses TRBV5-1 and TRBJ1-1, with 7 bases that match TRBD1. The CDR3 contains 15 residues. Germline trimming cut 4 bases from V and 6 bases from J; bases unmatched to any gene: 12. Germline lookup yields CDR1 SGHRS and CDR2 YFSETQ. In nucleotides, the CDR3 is TGCGCCAGCAGCCACCGGGACAGAACGTACCCTGAAGCTTTCTTT. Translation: CASSHRDRTYPEAFF. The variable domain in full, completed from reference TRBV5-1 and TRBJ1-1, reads KAGVTQTPRYLIKTRGQQVTLSCSPISGHRSVSWYQQTPGQGLQFLFEYFSETQRNKGNFPGRFSGRQFSNSRSEMNVSTLELGDSALYLCASSHRDRTYPEAFFGQGTRLTVV.

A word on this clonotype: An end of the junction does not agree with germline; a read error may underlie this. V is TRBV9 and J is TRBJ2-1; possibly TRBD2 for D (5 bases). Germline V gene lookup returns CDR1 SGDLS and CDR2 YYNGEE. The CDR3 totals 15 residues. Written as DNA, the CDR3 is TGTGCCAGCAGCGTATTGGACTCTCTGACCTATGAGCGGTTCTTC. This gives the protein CASSVLDSLTYERFF.